These 20 T cell receptor beta chains originate from one sample sequenced in a study of immune characterization of retroperitoneal liposarcoma. TCRdb processed the PCR reads anew with MiXCR; each CDR3 protein has one entry. This sample has under 11,000 distinct CDR3 sequences, with 45% to 50% found just once. The source material was tumor tissue. Receptors originate from a female donor with retroperitoneal liposarcoma.

In its sample, this clonotype is medium-sized (0.01 to 0.1%). V is TRBV12-3 or TRBV12-4 and J is TRBJ2-3; D not resolved. The CDR3 has 13 residues. The germline V and J ends were trimmed by 7 bases and 1 base, with 9 bases remaining between them. Written as DNA, the CDR3 is TGTGCCAGCACCCCATCGGGCACAGATACGCAGTATTTT. Translated: CASTPSGTDTQYF.

This clonotype was observed a few times. The chain joins TRBV6-2 or TRBV6-3 to TRBJ2-3, with D perhaps TRBD1 (5 bases). The end of the DNA aligns better with TRBJ2-7, so the J call may be wrong. The germline V gene has CDR1 MNHEY and CDR2 SVGEGT. This CDR3 has 14 amino acids. The CDR3 here is CASSPWQGPYEQYF. The DNA of the CDR3 is TGTGCCAGCAGTCCCTGGCAGGGCCCCTACGAGCAGTACTTC.

The CDR3 spells CASSESGGPGTGELFF. The CDR3 nucleotides read TGCGCCAGCAGTGAGTCGGGCGGTCCGGGCACCGGGGAGCTGTTTTTT. The chain links TRBV10-1 to TRBJ2-2; D uncertain. CDR1 and CDR2 (germline): WNHNN, SYGVQD (reference sequence). V was trimmed by 0 bases and J by 4 bases, leaving 12 bases between them. CDR3 length equals 16 residues.

The rearrangement links TRBV6-5 to TRBJ2-3; TRBD2 is a possible D gene (5 bases). The CDR3 covers 14 residues. V dropped 5 bases and J dropped 2 bases, with 11 bases sitting between them. Per germline, CDR1 MNHEY and CDR2 SVGAGI. The CDR3 region is CASSPDYATDTQYF. The CDR3 DNA follows: TGTGCCAGCAGTCCCGACTACGCCACAGATACGCAGTATTTT.

This chain joins TRBV6-1 and TRBJ2-1; 10 bases fit TRBD1. Germline V lookup: CDR1 MNHNS, CDR2 SASEGT. The CDR3 spans 15 residues. With V trimmed by 2 bases and J by 9 bases, 7 bases remained unmatched. CDR3 bases: TGTGCCAGCAGTGAAACGACAGGGGGCGGCGGTGAGCAGTTCTTC. Amino acids: CASSETTGGGGEQFF.

This clonotype is deemed large. The chain employs TRBV6-1 and TRBJ2-1; unclear D gene. V lost 1 base and J 8 bases, leaving 9 bases between the germline ends. The CDR3 totals 13 residues. The V gene's germline CDR1 is MNHNS and CDR2 SASEGT. The CDR3 protein is CASSEGTSDEQFF. The CDR3 DNA reads as TGTGCCAGCAGTGAAGGGACCAGCGATGAGCAGTTCTTC.

The V gene is TRBV12-5, the J gene TRBJ2-1, with D unresolved. Per germline, CDR1 LGHNT and CDR2 FRNRAP. Trimming removed 9 bases at V and 10 bases at J, with 19 bases between. The CDR3 is 13 amino acids. In DNA, the CDR3 is TGTGCTAGCGCCCTAGGCAGCTCCTACGAGCAGTTCTTC. Amino acid sequence: CASALGSSYEQFF.

The chain has TRBV6-5 and TRBJ2-1, with D perhaps TRBD1 (6 bases). TRBJ2-5 explains the end of the DNA better; the J call may be wrong. From germline, CDR1 is MNHEY and CDR2 SVGAGI. The CDR3 runs to 17 residues. DNA of the CDR3: TGTGCCAGCAGTTTGGCCCATCAACAGGGTTCAACGGAGACCCAGTACTTC. Translation: CASSLAHQQGSTETQYF.

This clonotype has a handful of counts. V usage is TRBV7-6 and J usage is TRBJ2-1; D call uncertain. Germline assignment: CDR1 SGHVS and CDR2 FNYEAQ. With 5 bases removed from V and 10 bases from J, the gap between germline ends came to 9 bases. The CDR3 has 11 residues. This CDR3 reads CASSPLYEQFF. The CDR3, as DNA: TGTGCCAGCAGCCCCCTCTACGAGCAGTTCTTC.

This clonotype was counted only a few times. The chain carries TRBV27 and TRBJ2-1, with TRBD1 as a possible D gene (6 bases). The tail of the sequence fits TRBJ2-7 better, so the J call may be wrong. This CDR3 comprises 13 residues. Germline V gene data show CDR1 as MNHEY and CDR2 as SMNVEV (reference sequence). CDR3 protein: CASSFRGSYEQYF. CDR3 sequence (DNA): TGTGCCAGCAGTTTTAGGGGGTCCTACGAGCAGTACTTC.

The V call is TRBV27, the J call TRBJ2-3; tentative D call: TRBD2 (6 bases). Trimming stripped 5 bases from V and 1 base from J, with 16 bases between. The CDR3 runs to 16 residues. Germline V lookup: CDR1 MNHEY, CDR2 SMNVEV (reference sequence). The CDR3 region is CASSPGAGWGTDTQYF. CDR3 sequence (DNA): TGTGCCAGCAGTCCCGGGGCGGGATGGGGCACAGATACGCAGTATTTT.

By sample fraction, this clonotype is medium-sized. V and J are TRBV7-2 and TRBJ2-7; TRBD2 aligns across 7 bases. This CDR3 contains 15 residues. Germline V CDR1 and CDR2: SGHTA, FQGNSA. V lost 2 bases, J lost 5 bases, and 9 bases stayed unmatched. CDR3 DNA sequence: TGTGCCAGCAGCTTAAAGCCTAGCGGTACTCACGAGCAGTACTTC. Translated: CASSLKPSGTHEQYF. Full variable domain (remainder filled in from reference TRBV7-2 and TRBJ2-7): GAGVSQSPSNKVTEKGKDVELRCDPISGHTALYWYRQSLGQGLEFLIYFQGNSAPDKSGLPSDRFSAERTGGSVSTLTIQRTQQEDSAVYLCASSLKPSGTHEQYFGPGTRLTVT.

This clonotype was seen a single time. A read error is likely, as this CDR3 ends without the conserved phenylalanine or tryptophan. CDR3 nucleotide sequence: TGCGCCAGCAGTGTAAGTCGACGGCCCCACAATGAGCAGTTCCTC. Protein: CASSVSRRPHNEQFL. The rearrangement uses TRBV10-1 and TRBJ2-1, with unresolved D. CDR3 length: 15 residues. The V and J ends lost 4 bases and 5 bases respectively, with 15 bases between them. Germline lookup yields CDR1 WNHNN and CDR2 SYGVQD (reference sequence).

This rearrangement joins TRBV27 to TRBJ1-2; TRBD1 matches 8 bases. The trim removed 4 bases at V and 8 bases at J, leaving 6 bases unmatched. The V gene's germline CDR1 is MNHEY and CDR2 SMNVEV (reference sequence). The CDR3 has 13 residues. The CDR3 loop is CASSSTGAVGYTF. The CDR3 bases are TGTGCCAGCAGTTCGACAGGGGCGGTAGGCTACACCTTC.

The rearrangement links TRBV6-6 to TRBJ2-1, with D possibly being TRBD1 or TRBD2 (5 bases each). The germline gives CDR1 MNHNY, CDR2 SVGAGI (reference sequence). This CDR3 spans 12 amino acids. Trimming stripped 8 bases from V and 4 bases from J, with 9 bases between. The CDR3 here is CASRWGYNEQFF. The CDR3, as DNA: TGTGCCAGCCGCTGGGGGTACAATGAGCAGTTCTTC.

V gene TRBV10-3 combines with J gene TRBJ2-5; D is unresolved. Per the germline V gene, CDR1 is ENHRY and CDR2 is SYGVKD. Trimming cost V 4 bases and J 5 bases, with 14 bases left between them. CDR3 size: 14 residues. CDR3 sequence (DNA): TGTGCCATCAGTGTCGCGACGGCTCTGGAGACCCAGTACTTC. This encodes CAISVATALETQYF.

This clonotype is medium-sized within its sample. The chain employs TRBV11-3 and TRBJ2-5; no clear D gene. Matching the DNA end better, TRBJ2-7 makes the J call doubtful. Per germline, CDR1 SGHNT and CDR2 YENEEA. The CDR3 runs 12 residues. The CDR3 DNA reads TGTGCCAGCAGCTTTAGGGACTACGAGCAGTACTTC. Translating it yields CASSFRDYEQYF.

The rearrangement joins TRBV7-2 to TRBJ2-4; D is ambiguous. CDR3 length: 11 amino acids. Germline-derived CDR1 and CDR2 are SGHTA and FQGNSA. The V end was cut by 1 base, the J end by 12 bases, with 7 bases between. Here the CDR3 reads CASSLETSQYF. In nucleotides, the CDR3 is TGTGCCAGCAGCTTAGAAACGTCTCAGTACTTC.

V gene TRBV6-5 combines with J gene TRBJ2-5; D remains unclear. With 2 bases removed from V and 4 bases from J, the gap between germline ends came to 8 bases. The germline V gene has CDR1 MNHEY and CDR2 SVGAGI. The CDR3 is 13 amino acids. The CDR3 reads CASSYSLGETQYF. In DNA, the CDR3 is TGTGCCAGCAGTTACAGTCTGGGAGAGACCCAGTACTTC.

V usage is TRBV7-2 and J usage is TRBJ2-1; 8 bases are a match to TRBD2. In germline, CDR1 is SGHTA, CDR2 FQGNSA. This CDR3 has 15 residues. V lost 4 bases to trimming and J lost 4 bases; unmatched junction nucleotides: 6. CDR3 sequence (DNA): TGTGCCAGCAGCTCTTCTAGCGGGCCTTACAATGAGCAGTTCTTC. Its protein product is CASSSSSGPYNEQFF.